The 20 T cell receptor beta chains presented below share a single source sample, sequenced in a study of shared T cell receptors in the human thymus. The method was immunoSEQ multiplex PCR; TCRdb's version includes in-frame clones alone and lacks a portion of them. The sample contains about 660,000 clones, roughly 88% of which appear only once. The same specimen was also included in a second study, on human thymus T cells.

Sequencing input: thymocytes. These receptors all come from a boy less than two years old with a congenital heart defect.

The chain has TRBV7-8 and TRBJ2-7, with TRBD2 matching 12 bases. The V gene's germline CDR1 is SGHVS and CDR2 FQNEAQ. CDR3 size: 16 residues. V shed 4 bases, J shed 0 bases, and the junction held 4 bases outside the gene matches. CDR3 loop: CASSYLTSGSSYEQYF. The CDR3 DNA follows: TGTGCCAGCAGCTACCTGACTAGCGGGAGCTCCTACGAGCAGTACTTC.

The chain uses TRBV5-6 and TRBJ2-3; tentative D call: TRBD2 (5 bases). Deletions cut 3 bases from V and 0 bases from J, with 23 bases between. CDR1 is SGHDT and CDR2 is YYEEEE in the germline V gene. CDR3 size: 19 residues. The CDR3 nucleotides are TGTGCCAGCAGCTCTAGGGTGGAGGAAGCAGCCGCTAGCACAGATACGCAGTATTTT. This codes for CASSSRVEEAAASTDTQYF.

The chain employs TRBV11-2 and TRBJ2-2; D not certain. V lost 2 bases and J 7 bases, leaving 11 bases between the germline ends. This CDR3 contains 14 residues. Looked up from germline, CDR1 is SGHAT and CDR2 is FQNNGV. As DNA, the CDR3 is TGTGCCAGCAGCTTAAAGCCCAGCGACGGGGAGCTGTTTTTT. Protein: CASSLKPSDGELFF.

The chain uses TRBV4-1 and TRBJ1-5; unclear D gene. The V end was cut by 0 bases, the J end by 5 bases, with 8 bases between. Germline V gives CDR1 MGHRA, CDR2 YSYEKL. The CDR3 runs to 14 residues. The CDR3 loop reads CASSQELRDQPQHF. CDR3 bases: TGCGCCAGCAGCCAAGAGCTCCGGGATCAGCCCCAGCATTTT.

J is TRBJ2-7 and V is TRBV6-5, with 11 bases matching TRBD2. The V segment lost 6 bases and the J segment 2 bases; nucleotides outside the gene matches: 6. Germline CDR1 MNHEY, CDR2 SVGAGI. This CDR3 has 15 amino acids. The CDR3 sequence is CASRQLAGGTYEQYF. CDR3 in DNA: TGTGCCAGCAGACAGCTAGCGGGAGGTACCTACGAGCAGTACTTC.

The chain uses TRBV10-1 and TRBJ2-7; D perhaps matches TRBD1 (5 bases). The CDR3 sequence is 11 residues long. Trimming pared 4 bases from V and 5 bases from J, leaving 6 bases between. The germline gives CDR1 WNHNN, CDR2 SYGVQD (reference sequence). CDR3 bases: TGCGCCAGCAGTGGGGGCCACGAGCAGTACTTC. Translating gives CASSGGHEQYF.

The CDR3 region is CASSQKREVNTEAFF. DNA for the CDR3: TGTGCCAGCAGCCAAAAGAGGGAGGTGAACACTGAAGCTTTCTTT. The V call is TRBV9, the J call TRBJ1-1; no firm D call. The CDR3 consists of 15 residues. Trimming removed 4 bases from V and 0 bases from J, with 13 bases in between. The germline V gene encodes CDR1 SGDLS and CDR2 YYNGEE.

The chain has TRBV30 and TRBJ2-7, with D possibly being TRBD1 (6 bases). V shed 5 bases and J shed 4 bases, with 21 bases lying between them. Germline CDR1 reads GTSNPN; CDR2 reads SVGIG (reference sequence). CDR3 length: 15 amino acids. The CDR3 nucleotides read TGTGCCTGGTCAAACAGGGTAAGTCCGTGGTACGAGCAGTACTTC. The encoded protein is CAWSNRVSPWYEQYF.

V usage is TRBV28 and J usage is TRBJ2-3; the D gene is possibly TRBD2 (6 bases). CDR3 length: 14 amino acids. V was clipped by 6 bases and J by 1 base, with 11 bases between them. Germline V gene sequence: CDR1 MDHEN, CDR2 SYDVKM. CDR3 residues: CASSLTRGTDTQYF. The CDR3 DNA follows: TGTGCCAGCAGCCTGACTAGAGGCACAGATACGCAGTATTTT.

Remarks on this clone: At the DNA level, this CDR3 is encoded by other sequences in the same sample as well. This rearrangement joins TRBV11-2 to TRBJ2-5; possible D gene TRBD1, 6 bases. This CDR3 region has 13 residues. Trimming took off 3 bases at V and 2 bases at J, with 7 bases between the two ends. Germline assignment: CDR1 SGHAT and CDR2 FQNNGV. CDR3 nucleotides: TGTGCCAGCAGCTTGGGACAACAAGAGACCCAGTACTTC. It codes for CASSLGQQETQYF.

The chain is built from TRBV7-2 and TRBJ2-3; TRBD2 matches 7 bases. The CDR3 covers 13 residues. The germline V gene has CDR1 SGHTA and CDR2 FQGNSA. V lost 5 bases to trimming and J lost 4 bases; unmatched junction nucleotides: 3. The CDR3 here is CASSPGRADTQYF. The CDR3 DNA follows: TGTGCCAGCAGCCCGGGGAGGGCAGATACGCAGTATTTT.

The CDR3 coding sequence is TGTGCCAGCACCCCCGGGACTAGCGGGACCGATGAGCAGTTCTTC. Its protein is CASTPGTSGTDEQFF. J is TRBJ2-1 and V is TRBV14; 13 bases are shared with TRBD2. The CDR3 runs 15 residues. Per the germline V gene, CDR1 is SGHDN and CDR2 is FVKESK. J lost 8 bases, V lost 7 bases, and 8 bases had no gene match. The full variable domain, with the rest looked up from reference TRBV14 and TRBJ2-1, is EAGVTQFPSHSVIEKGQTVTLRCDPISGHDNLYWYRRVMGKEIKFLLHFVKESKQDESGMPNNRFLAERTGGTYSTLKVQPAELEDSGVYFCASTPGTSGTDEQFFGPGTRLTVL.

The rearrangement links TRBV7-8 to TRBJ2-1, with 14 bases that match TRBD2. J was trimmed by 7 bases and V by 5 bases; bases with no gene match: 16. There are 19 residues in the CDR3. Germline assignment: CDR1 SGHVS and CDR2 FQNEAQ. CDR3 loop: CASSPFGTSGSVRWNEQFF. CDR3 sequence (DNA): TGTGCCAGCAGCCCGTTCGGGACTAGCGGGAGTGTGAGGTGGAATGAGCAGTTCTTC.

The rearrangement joins TRBV28 to TRBJ2-2; a weak D match, TRBD1 (6 bases). V dropped 2 bases and J dropped 6 bases, with 10 bases sitting between them. The CDR3 runs to 14 residues. Germline CDR1 and CDR2: MDHEN and SYDVKM. The CDR3 nucleotides read TGTGCCAGCAGTTTACGCCAGGGGTCCGGGGAGCTGTTTTTT. Its protein is CASSLRQGSGELFF.

Written as DNA, the CDR3 is TGTGCCAGCTCACCACCGGGGGGGCTCAACACCGGGGAGCTGTTTTTT. It is translated as CASSPPGGLNTGELFF. The V gene is TRBV18, the J gene TRBJ2-2; possible D gene TRBD2, 7 bases. Germline CDR1 KGHSH, CDR2 LQKENI. Trimming left V 0 bases short and J 2 bases short, with 10 bases between. The CDR3 sequence is 16 residues long.

V is TRBV19 and J is TRBJ2-1, with D perhaps matching TRBD2 (5 bases). V lost 2 bases, J lost 5 bases, and 10 bases lay in between. This CDR3 region has 14 residues. Germline lookup yields CDR1 LNHDA and CDR2 SQIVND (reference sequence). This CDR3 reads CASSIPKADNEQFF. As DNA, the CDR3 is TGTGCCAGTAGTATACCCAAAGCGGACAATGAGCAGTTCTTC.

The chain carries TRBV28 and TRBJ2-3, with 10 positions matching TRBD2. Germline CDR1 and CDR2: MDHEN and SYDVKM. J was trimmed by 6 bases and V by 5 bases; bases with no gene match: 8. The CDR3 runs 15 residues. CDR3 DNA sequence: TGTGCCAGCAGTCCCCTAGCGGGAGCTTGGGATACGCAGTATTTT. Protein sequence: CASSPLAGAWDTQYF.

The rearrangement joins TRBV4-1 to TRBJ2-3; D might be TRBD1 (6 bases). Trimming stripped 2 bases from V and 3 bases from J, with 15 bases between. Germline values: CDR1 MGHRA, CDR2 YSYEKL. This CDR3 comprises 16 residues. For the CDR3, the DNA is TGCGCCAGCAGCCAAAGTATAAAAACAGGGACAGATACGCAGTATTTT. Its translation is CASSQSIKTGTDTQYF.

The rearrangement links TRBV7-6 to TRBJ2-5; maybe TRBD1 (5 bases). The DNA end favors TRBJ2-7, so the J call may be wrong. Germline-derived CDR1 and CDR2 are SGHVS and FNYEAQ. The CDR3 length is 14 residues. CDR3 coding DNA: TGTGCCAGCAGCCGCTGGAGCCCAGGGTACGAGCAGTACTTC. The encoded protein is CASSRWSPGYEQYF.

The chain has TRBV6-5 and TRBJ2-3; no clear D. Trimming removed 4 bases from V and 3 bases from J, with 2 bases in between. The germline CDR1 and CDR2 sequences are MNHEY and SVGAGI. The CDR3 loop spans 11 amino acids. The CDR3 DNA reads as TGTGCCAGCAGTTCTACAGATACGCAGTATTTT. Protein sequence: CASSSTDTQYF.